Included here is one T cell receptor (beta chain) sequence, with context. This sample was taken from a study of early T cells in non-severe SARS-CoV-2 infection. This CDR3 has 12 residues. From germline, CDR1 is MDHEN and CDR2 SYDVKM. V was trimmed by 7 bases and J by 8 bases, leaving 11 bases between them. MiXCR, run by TCRdb on the 5' RACE reads, gives a single entry per CDR3 protein. Of more than 65,000 distinct CDR3 sequences detected, about 12% appear once; the ten largest clones hold around 1.3%. Specimen: whole blood. The receptor was derived from an adult who was a healthcare worker with PCR-confirmed SARS-CoV-2 infection or an uninfected control (not recorded which). The rearrangement joins TRBV28 to TRBJ2-2; D is possibly TRBD1 (5 bases). This CDR3 reads CASTMGLGELFF. CDR3 DNA: TGTGCCAGCACCATGGGGCTAGGGGAGCTGTTTTTT.